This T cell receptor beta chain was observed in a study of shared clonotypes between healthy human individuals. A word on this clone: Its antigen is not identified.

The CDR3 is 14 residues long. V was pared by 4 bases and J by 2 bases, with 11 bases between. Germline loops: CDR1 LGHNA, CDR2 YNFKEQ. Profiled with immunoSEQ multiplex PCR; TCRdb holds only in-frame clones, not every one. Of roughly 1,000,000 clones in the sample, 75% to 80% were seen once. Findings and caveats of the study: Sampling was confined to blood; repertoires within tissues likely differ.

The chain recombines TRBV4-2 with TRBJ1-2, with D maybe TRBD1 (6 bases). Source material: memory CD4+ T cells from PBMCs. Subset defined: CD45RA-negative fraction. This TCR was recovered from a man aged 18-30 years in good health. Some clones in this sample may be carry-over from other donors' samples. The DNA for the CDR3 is TGTGCCAGCAGCCCATCAGGACAGAACTATGGCTACACCTTC. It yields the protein CASSPSGQNYGYTF.